Shown below are 18 T cell receptor beta chains from a single sample sequenced in a study of CD8 T cells in Susac syndrome. RNA was extracted with the RNeasy kit, and a quantity of about 0.45 to 1 ug was reverse transcribed using random hexamers. MiXCR was run by TCRdb on the immunoSEQ multiplex PCR reads, yielding one entry per CDR3 protein. The sample records approximately 130,000 distinct CDR3 sequences, about 93% being singletons. What was sequenced was CD8+ T cells from PBMCs. The receptor source for this set is a human donor with multiple sclerosis.

V usage is TRBV7-8 and J usage is TRBJ2-3; no clear D gene. The germline V gene encodes CDR1 SGHVS and CDR2 FQNEAQ. There are 13 residues in the CDR3. V lost 3 bases and J lost 2, with 6 bases in between. The CDR3 DNA follows: TGTGCCAGCAGCTTGGTGGACACAGATACGCAGTATTTT. This gives the protein CASSLVDTDTQYF.

The genes are TRBV27 and TRBJ1-5; D gene uncertain. The CDR3 extends over 13 amino acids. V shed 8 bases and J shed 1 base, with 9 bases lying between them. Looked up from germline, CDR1 is MNHEY and CDR2 is SMNVEV (reference sequence). The CDR3 here is CASAYKSNQPQHF. The CDR3 DNA reads as TGTGCCAGCGCTTACAAGAGCAATCAGCCCCAGCATTTT.

This clonotype was counted once. CDR3 in amino acids: CASSAPSYEQYF. The CDR3 bases are TGTGCCAGCAGCGCCCCTTCCTACGAGCAGTACTTC. This chain joins TRBV7-9 and TRBJ2-7; D uncertain. V was pared by 5 bases and J by 1 base, with 6 bases between. Germline V lookup: CDR1 SEHNR, CDR2 FQNEAQ (reference sequence). The CDR3 runs to 12 residues.

The chain combines TRBV3-1 with TRBJ2-5; D unresolved. V shed 4 bases and J shed 4 bases, with 16 bases lying between them. The CDR3 length is 15 residues. Germline-derived CDR1 and CDR2 are LGHDT and YNNKEL (reference sequence). This CDR3 is CASSRGTAWGETQYF. The DNA of the CDR3 is TGTGCCAGCAGCCGGGGAACAGCATGGGGAGAGACCCAGTACTTC.

The chain is built from TRBV5-1 and TRBJ2-7, with TRBD2 as a possible D gene (5 bases). The germline V gene encodes CDR1 SGHRS and CDR2 YFSETQ. V was pared by 1 base and J by 4 bases, with 12 bases between. There are 14 residues in the CDR3. Here the CDR3 DNA reads TGCGCCAGCAGCTTGTTTTCCGGGGAGTACGAGCAGTACTTC. The encoded protein is CASSLFSGEYEQYF.

This rearrangement joins TRBV14 to TRBJ1-5; D gene unclear. The CDR3 has 13 amino acids. Per the germline V gene, CDR1 is SGHDN and CDR2 is FVKESK. V was shortened by 4 bases and J by 10 bases, with 14 bases between the two germline ends. CDR3 nucleotide sequence: TGTGCCAGCAGCCTTGGACTCGCCGACCCCCAGCATTTT. Amino acid sequence: CASSLGLADPQHF.

This sequence joins TRBV3-1 and TRBJ2-2; D ambiguous. The CDR3 totals 16 residues. V was clipped by 3 bases and J by 3 bases, with 14 bases between them. Germline V gene lookup returns CDR1 LGHDT and CDR2 YNNKEL (reference sequence). Here the CDR3 DNA reads TGTGCCAGCAGCCAGGCCACAGAGGATTACACCGGGGAGCTGTTTTTT. Its translation is CASSQATEDYTGELFF.

V gene TRBV19 combines with J gene TRBJ2-5; D remains unclear. In germline, CDR1 is LNHDA, CDR2 SQIVND (reference sequence). The V gene lost 5 bases and the J gene lost 1 base, with 8 bases spanning the gap. The CDR3 runs to 13 residues. CDR3 DNA: TGTGCCAGTAGTCACCTCTCCCAAGAGACCCAGTACTTC. It specifies CASSHLSQETQYF.

The J gene is TRBJ2-7, the V gene TRBV27; D is uncertain. Germline V lookup: CDR1 MNHEY, CDR2 SMNVEV (reference sequence). This CDR3 has 13 residues. The V gene lost 5 bases and the J gene lost 7 bases, with 15 bases spanning the gap. The CDR3 is CASSNPPGVEQYF. Here the CDR3 DNA reads TGTGCCAGCAGTAATCCTCCAGGCGTTGAGCAGTACTTC.

The chain combines TRBV14 with TRBJ2-7, with 10 bases lining up with TRBD2. CDR1 and CDR2 from the germline V gene are SGHDN and FVKESK. The CDR3 is made up of 15 amino acids. V lost 4 bases and J lost 2; bases outside the gene matches: 5. CDR3 sequence: CASSRTSGIPYEQYF. CDR3 coding DNA: TGTGCCAGCAGCCGAACTAGCGGGATACCCTACGAGCAGTACTTC. The full variable domain, rest sourced from reference TRBV14 and TRBJ2-7, is EAGVTQFPSHSVIEKGQTVTLRCDPISGHDNLYWYRRVMGKEIKFLLHFVKESKQDESGMPNNRFLAERTGGTYSTLKVQPAELEDSGVYFCASSRTSGIPYEQYFGPGTRLTVT.

This chain joins TRBV30 and TRBJ1-6, with no clear D. Germline V gene lookup returns CDR1 GTSNPN and CDR2 SVGIG (reference sequence). V shed 5 bases and J shed 14 bases, with 13 bases lying between them. This CDR3 contains 11 residues. Here the CDR3 DNA reads TGTGCCTGGTTGAAAGGGCTGGCCCTCCACTTT. Its protein product is CAWLKGLALHF.

The rearrangement links TRBV12-3 or TRBV12-4 to TRBJ2-3; tentatively, D is TRBD1 or TRBD2 (5 bases each). This CDR3 is 11 amino acids long. Between the trimmed V and J ends, which lost 4 bases and 6 bases, there was a span of 5 bases. The CDR3 DNA is TGTGCCAGCAGTTGGGGGGATACGCAGTATTTT. Translation gives CASSWGDTQYF.

The rearrangement joins TRBV27 to TRBJ2-7; D is undetermined. Germline V CDR1 and CDR2: MNHEY, SMNVEV (reference sequence). This CDR3 spans 14 amino acids. Trimming stripped 6 bases from V and 7 bases from J, with 19 bases between. The chain's CDR3 is CASSPVGRALEQYF. The CDR3 nucleotides are TGTGCCAGCAGCCCCGTAGGTAGGGCTCTGGAGCAGTACTTC.

This CDR3 is CAGSGLAAGEQYF. In DNA, the CDR3 is TGTGCCGGCTCGGGACTAGCGGCGGGCGAGCAGTACTTC. The rearrangement uses TRBV2 and TRBJ2-7, with 11 bases lining up with TRBD2. The CDR3 length is 13 residues. V gave up 11 bases and J gave up 6 bases; unmatched junction bases: 9. The germline V gene has CDR1 SNHLY and CDR2 FYNNEI.

This clonotype has only a few counts. This chain joins TRBV27 and TRBJ2-7; 10 nucleotides agree with TRBD2. The CDR3 spans 16 residues. V was clipped by 6 bases and J by 1 base; unmatched bases: 9. Looked up from germline, CDR1 is MNHEY and CDR2 is SMNVEV (reference sequence). The DNA for the CDR3 is TGTGCCAGCAGCCTTACTAGCGGGACGGTTTCCTACGAGCAGTACTTC. Protein: CASSLTSGTVSYEQYF.

The rearrangement links TRBV27 to TRBJ1-1; possibly TRBD1 for D (5 bases). The CDR3 extends over 14 amino acids. The V and J ends lost 3 bases and 4 bases respectively, with 12 bases between them. Germline loops: CDR1 MNHEY, CDR2 SMNVEV (reference sequence). The CDR3 nucleotides read TGTGCCAGCAGTTTCGGGGCGGGGGGCACTGAAGCTTTCTTT. Its protein is CASSFGAGGTEAFF.

The chain uses TRBV3-1 and TRBJ2-2; 12 bases are shared with TRBD2. V shed 3 bases and J 4 bases; nucleotides not matched to a gene: 6. Germline lookup yields CDR1 LGHDT and CDR2 YNNKEL (reference sequence). CDR3 size: 17 residues. The CDR3 reads CASSHSTSGRVTGELFF. CDR3 sequence (DNA): TGTGCCAGCAGCCACTCGACTAGCGGGAGAGTCACCGGGGAGCTGTTTTTT.

This chain joins TRBV7-8 and TRBJ1-5; no clear D gene. CDR1 is SGHVS and CDR2 is FQNEAQ in the germline V gene. CDR3 length: 15 residues. The V and J ends lost 2 bases and 6 bases respectively, with 14 bases between them. CDR3 nucleotide sequence: TGTGCCAGCAGCTTATTAAGCCGAATGGGTCAGCCCCAGCATTTT. Residues: CASSLLSRMGQPQHF.